Reported below is one T cell receptor (beta chain). Its antigen is still unknown. Qualities for individual bases were not recorded, and no much larger clone is one base off. This specimen comes from a study of control samples from healthy donors and cancer patients (dated by TCRdb to 2018 to 2021). Relative to germline, V is 9 bases shorter and J is 1 base shorter, with 14 bases between their ends. The CDR3 sequence holds 15 residues, the cysteine and phenylalanine included. The only DNA kept is the CDR3, 45 bases in frame from the first base. Taken from the germline V gene, the CDR1 and CDR2 loops are SGHDT and YYEEEE. Library generation was performed with the immunoSEQ multiplex PCR assay. Held by TCRdb, this immuneACCESS table contains in-frame sequences only and omits some clones. Under half of the omission traces to an unresolved V gene where checked; the cause of the rest is unknown. The sample contains 200,000 to 250,000 clones, roughly 94% of them found a single time. Roughly 1.6% of the sample lies in the top ten.

Sequencing was performed on blood. The chain is assembled from TRBV5-6 and TRBJ2-6; TRBD1 could be the D gene, as 6 bases match. The receptor was derived from a man aged 50 to 59 in good health. The CDR3 has the sequence CATQQGPSGANVLTF. In nucleotides, the sequence is TGTGCCACACAACAGGGTCCTTCTGGGGCCAACGTCCTGACTTTC.